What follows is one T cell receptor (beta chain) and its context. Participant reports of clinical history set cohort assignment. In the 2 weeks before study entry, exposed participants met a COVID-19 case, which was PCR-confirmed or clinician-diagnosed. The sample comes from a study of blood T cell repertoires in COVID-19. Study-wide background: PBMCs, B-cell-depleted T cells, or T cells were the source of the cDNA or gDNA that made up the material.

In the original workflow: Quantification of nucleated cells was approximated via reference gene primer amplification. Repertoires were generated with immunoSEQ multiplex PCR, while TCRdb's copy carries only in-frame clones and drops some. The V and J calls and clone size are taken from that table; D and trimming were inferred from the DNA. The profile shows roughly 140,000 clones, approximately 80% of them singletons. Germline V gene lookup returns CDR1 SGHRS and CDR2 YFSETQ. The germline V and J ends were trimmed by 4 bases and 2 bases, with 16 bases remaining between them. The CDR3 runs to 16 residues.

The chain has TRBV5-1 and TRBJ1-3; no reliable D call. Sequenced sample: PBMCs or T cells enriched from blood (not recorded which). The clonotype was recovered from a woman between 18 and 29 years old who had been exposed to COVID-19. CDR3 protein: CASSSGGATAGNTIYF. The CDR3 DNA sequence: TGCGCCAGCAGCAGCGGTGGCGCGACGGCTGGAAACACCATATATTTT.